These 22 T cell receptor beta chains were all obtained from the same sample, sequenced in a study of PD-L1 blockade in urothelial cancer. Profiled with immunoSEQ multiplex PCR; TCRdb holds only in-frame clones, not every one. The sample lists around 53,000 clones, approximately 84% occurring once. The sequencing here drew on PBMCs, taken around atezolizumab (anti-PD-L1) treatment. The receptors were gathered from a man aged 40-49 years with urothelial cancer.

The rearrangement uses TRBV30 and TRBJ2-3; weak D call: TRBD2 (6 bases). This CDR3 spans 12 amino acids. Deletions cut 2 bases from V and 5 bases from J, with 8 bases between. The V gene's germline CDR1 is GTSNPN and CDR2 SVGIG (reference sequence). This CDR3 reads CAWSIGGDTQYF. The CDR3 nucleotides read TGTGCCTGGAGTATCGGGGGAGATACGCAGTATTTT.

The chain uses TRBV5-4 and TRBJ1-4; D might be TRBD1 (6 bases). The CDR3 covers 14 residues. V was pared by 1 base and J by 7 bases, with 11 bases between. Germline lookup yields CDR1 SGHNT and CDR2 YYREEE (reference sequence). The CDR3 DNA is TGTGCCAGCAGCTTGTCAGGGGCTGGTGAAAAACTGTTTTTT. Its protein product is CASSLSGAGEKLFF.

V and J are TRBV14 and TRBJ1-3; a weak D match, TRBD1 (5 bases). The CDR3 totals 14 residues. The ends were cut back, 5 bases at V and 3 bases at J, with 11 bases in the middle. Germline lookup yields CDR1 SGHDN and CDR2 FVKESK. The CDR3 DNA follows: TGTGCCAGCAGCTTGCAGGGCGGTGGAAACACCATATATTTT. It yields the protein CASSLQGGGNTIYF.

The V gene is TRBV18, the J gene TRBJ1-5, with TRBD1 as a possible D gene (5 bases). Trimming removed 2 bases from V and 7 bases from J, with 9 bases in between. Looked up from germline, CDR1 is KGHSH and CDR2 is LQKENI. The CDR3 contains 13 residues. CDR3 region: CASSPGGTQPQHF. The CDR3 DNA sequence: TGTGCCAGCTCACCAGGAGGGACCCAGCCCCAGCATTTT.

This rearrangement joins TRBV5-1 to TRBJ2-5; a possible D gene is TRBD1 (7 bases). Deletions cut 6 bases from V and 4 bases from J, with 16 bases between. The CDR3 is 14 amino acids. Looked up from germline, CDR1 is SGHRS and CDR2 is YFSETQ. The CDR3: CASTEGAGGETQYF. The CDR3 DNA follows: TGCGCCAGCACGGAGGGGGCGGGTGGAGAGACCCAGTACTTC.

V gene TRBV6-4 combines with J gene TRBJ2-5; 11 positions agree with TRBD2. Germline lookup yields CDR1 MRHNA and CDR2 SNTAGT. The CDR3 loop spans 15 amino acids. J gave up 1 base and V 6 bases, and 4 bases lay outside the gene matches. The CDR3 protein is CASSGLAGPQETQYF. The CDR3 coding sequence is TGTGCCAGCAGCGGACTAGCGGGCCCCCAAGAGACCCAGTACTTC.

The count of this clone is one. The genes are TRBV5-1 and TRBJ2-7; TRBD2 matches 9 bases. V trimming: 2 bases; J trimming: 0 bases; junction bases outside the gene matches: 3. The CDR3 runs 15 residues. CDR1 and CDR2 (germline): SGHRS, YFSETQ. The CDR3 spells CASSFSGSYSYEQYF. The DNA of the CDR3 is TGCGCCAGCAGCTTTAGCGGGAGCTACTCCTACGAGCAGTACTTC. The full variable domain, in which reference TRBV5-1 and TRBJ2-7 provide the parts outside the CDR3, is KAGVTQTPRYLIKTRGQQVTLSCSPISGHRSVSWYQQTPGQGLQFLFEYFSETQRNKGNFPGRFSGRQFSNSRSEMNVSTLELGDSALYLCASSFSGSYSYEQYFGPGTRLTVT.

V usage is TRBV13 and J usage is TRBJ2-1, with 7 bases matching TRBD1. Trimming took 5 bases from V and 7 from J; bases not matched to a gene: 5. The CDR3 runs to 13 residues. CDR1 and CDR2 (germline): PRHDT, FYEKMQ (reference sequence). CDR3 DNA sequence: TGTGCCAGCAGCCCCCCGACAGGGAATGAGCAGTTCTTC. It encodes CASSPPTGNEQFF.

The V and J genes are TRBV5-6 and TRBJ1-5; no clear D. Trimming removed 0 bases at V and 7 bases at J, with 8 bases between. Germline V gene lookup returns CDR1 SGHDT and CDR2 YYEEEE. The length of the CDR3 is 13 residues. The CDR3 protein is CASSLARKQPQHF. The CDR3 nucleotides read TGTGCCAGCAGCTTGGCGCGGAAACAGCCCCAGCATTTT.

The chain employs TRBV9 and TRBJ2-7; tentative D call: TRBD2 (5 bases). This CDR3 region has 16 residues. Trimming left V 0 bases short and J 4 bases short, with 17 bases between. Per the germline V gene, CDR1 is SGDLS and CDR2 is YYNGEE. The CDR3 loop reads CASSVGSANSRYEQYF. In DNA, the CDR3 is TGTGCCAGCAGCGTAGGTAGCGCAAACAGTAGGTACGAGCAGTACTTC.

The J gene is TRBJ1-5, the V gene TRBV19, with D hard to call. Germline V CDR1 and CDR2: LNHDA, SQIVND (reference sequence). V was trimmed by 7 bases and J by 3 bases, leaving 10 bases between them. The CDR3 has 13 residues. The CDR3 loop reads CASKAGYNQPQHF. The DNA of the CDR3 is TGTGCCAGTAAAGCGGGGTACAATCAGCCCCAGCATTTT.

J is TRBJ2-3 and V is TRBV19, with 7 bases fitting TRBD2. V was clipped by 3 bases and J by 0 bases; unmatched bases: 0. The CDR3 extends over 14 amino acids. The germline CDR1 and CDR2 sequences are LNHDA and SQIVND (reference sequence). The CDR3 sequence is CASSISGSTDTQYF. CDR3 nucleotide sequence: TGTGCCAGTAGTATTAGCGGGAGCACAGATACGCAGTATTTT.

The chain couples TRBV4-2 to TRBJ1-2; 7 bases agree with TRBD1. This CDR3 contains 15 residues. Germline lookup yields CDR1 LGHNA and CDR2 YNFKEQ. Trimming removed 0 bases from V and 8 bases from J; junction bases left unmatched: 9. Here the CDR3 reads CASSQDPGGYAGYTF. The CDR3 DNA is TGTGCCAGCAGCCAAGATCCAGGGGGATACGCAGGCTACACCTTC.

The V and J genes are TRBV19 and TRBJ2-3, with 9 bases that match TRBD1. CDR3 length: 17 amino acids. V gave up 1 base and J gave up 0 bases; unmatched junction bases: 5. The V gene's germline CDR1 is LNHDA and CDR2 SQIVND (reference sequence). The CDR3 nucleotides read TGTGCCAGTAGTATAGCTCCCGGGACAGGGAGCACAGATACGCAGTATTTT. Amino acid sequence: CASSIAPGTGSTDTQYF.

J is TRBJ1-3 and V is TRBV28; D is unresolved. CDR1 and CDR2 (germline): MDHEN, SYDVKM. V lost 3 bases to trimming and J lost 0 bases, with 6 bases between them. The CDR3 covers 14 residues. As DNA, the CDR3 is TGTGCCAGCAGTTTCCCCTCCTCTGGAAACACCATATATTTT. Its protein product is CASSFPSSGNTIYF.

This clone was observed once. This sequence joins TRBV5-1 and TRBJ2-1; possibly TRBD1 for D (6 bases). This CDR3 has 15 residues. Germline-derived CDR1 and CDR2 are SGHRS and YFSETQ. With 4 bases removed from V and 5 bases from J, the gap between germline ends came to 16 bases. Written as DNA, the CDR3 is TGCGCCAGCAGCCTCGGGACCTACAGGGACAATGAGCAGTTCTTC. Its protein is CASSLGTYRDNEQFF.

The CDR3 here is CASRVDRVNEQYF. As DNA, the CDR3 is TGTGCCAGCAGGGTGGACAGGGTCAACGAGCAGTACTTC. The V gene is TRBV6-1, the J gene TRBJ2-7; TRBD1 agrees at 8 bases. The CDR3 loop spans 13 amino acids. Germline CDR1 and CDR2: MNHNS and SASEGT. V was pared by 6 bases and J by 5 bases, with 6 bases of the junction left unmatched.

The rearrangement links TRBV6-5 to TRBJ2-7, with a possible D match to TRBD2 (7 bases). This CDR3 contains 15 residues. Germline assignment: CDR1 MNHEY and CDR2 SVGAGI. V lost 6 bases and J 2 bases, leaving 17 bases between the germline ends. CDR3 protein: CASRSGGGGTYEQYF. As DNA, the CDR3 is TGTGCCAGCAGAAGCGGAGGGGGGGGGACCTACGAGCAGTACTTC.

The chain has TRBV7-9 and TRBJ1-1, with TRBD1 matching over 10 bases. The CDR3 is made up of 15 amino acids. Germline trimming cut 3 bases from V and 7 bases from J; bases unmatched to any gene: 8. CDR1 and CDR2 from the germline V gene are SEHNR and FQNEAQ (reference sequence). Here the CDR3 reads CASSFGDRGGGEAFF. For the CDR3, the DNA is TGTGCCAGCAGCTTCGGGGACAGGGGAGGAGGTGAAGCTTTCTTT.

The genes are TRBV5-6 and TRBJ2-4, with TRBD1 matching over 9 bases. Trimming cost V 4 bases and J 1 base; bases outside gene matches: 9. The length of the CDR3 is 17 residues. CDR1 SGHDT and CDR2 YYEEEE come from the germline V gene. In DNA, the CDR3 is TGTGCCAGCAGCCCAAATTCGGACAGGGGTGCCAAAAACATTCAGTACTTC. Its translation is CASSPNSDRGAKNIQYF.

The V and J genes are TRBV30 and TRBJ1-5; maybe TRBD1 (6 bases). V was pared by 1 base and J by 4 bases, with 26 bases between. The CDR3 extends over 19 amino acids. The germline CDR1 and CDR2 sequences are GTSNPN and SVGIG (reference sequence). The CDR3: CAWSGKRGLGRGINQPQHF. CDR3 sequence (DNA): TGTGCCTGGAGTGGAAAACGGGGTTTGGGTAGGGGGATTAATCAGCCCCAGCATTTT.

V gene TRBV30 combines with J gene TRBJ2-3; no clear D. CDR3 length equals 11 residues. Germline V lookup: CDR1 GTSNPN, CDR2 SVGIG (reference sequence). The ends were cut back, 4 bases at V and 5 bases at J, with 7 bases in the middle. CDR3 coding DNA: TGTGCCTGGACCGTAGTAGATACGCAGTATTTT. This translates into CAWTVVDTQYF.